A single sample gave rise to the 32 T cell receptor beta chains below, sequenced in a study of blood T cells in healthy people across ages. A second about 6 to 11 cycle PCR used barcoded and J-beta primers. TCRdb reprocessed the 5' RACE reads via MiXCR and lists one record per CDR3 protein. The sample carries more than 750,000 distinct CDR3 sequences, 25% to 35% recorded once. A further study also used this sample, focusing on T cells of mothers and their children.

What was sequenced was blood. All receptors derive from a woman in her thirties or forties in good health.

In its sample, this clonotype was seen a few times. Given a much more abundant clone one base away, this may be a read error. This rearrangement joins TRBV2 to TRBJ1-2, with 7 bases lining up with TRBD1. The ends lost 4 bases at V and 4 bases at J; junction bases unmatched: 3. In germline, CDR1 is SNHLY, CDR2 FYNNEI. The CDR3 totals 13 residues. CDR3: CASSGQGGYGYTF. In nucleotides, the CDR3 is TGTGCCAGCAGTGGACAGGGAGGCTATGGCTACACCTTC.

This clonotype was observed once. CDR3 sequence reads: CASSLSRDLNIQYF. Here the CDR3 DNA reads TGTGCCAGCAGCCTATCCCGGGATTTAAACATTCAGTACTTC. The gene calls are TRBV12-3 or TRBV12-4 and TRBJ2-4; possibly TRBD2 for D (5 bases). Trimming pared 6 bases from V and 6 bases from J, leaving 15 bases between. The CDR3 consists of 14 residues.

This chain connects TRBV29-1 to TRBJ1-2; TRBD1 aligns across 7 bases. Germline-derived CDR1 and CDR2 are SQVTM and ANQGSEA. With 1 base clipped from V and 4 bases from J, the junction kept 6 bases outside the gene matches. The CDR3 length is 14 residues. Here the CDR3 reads CSVEGGGTAYGYTF. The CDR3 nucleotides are TGCAGCGTTGAAGGCGGTGGGACAGCCTATGGCTACACCTTC.

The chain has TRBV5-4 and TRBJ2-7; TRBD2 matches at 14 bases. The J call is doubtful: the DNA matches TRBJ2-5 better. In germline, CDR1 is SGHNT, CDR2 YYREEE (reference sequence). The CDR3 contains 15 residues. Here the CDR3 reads CASSTTSGGVETQYF. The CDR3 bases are TGTGCCAGCAGCACGACTAGCGGGGGGGTGGAGACCCAGTACTTC.

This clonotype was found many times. DNA of the CDR3: TGTGCCAGCAGTTTCTCTGGACAGGGTAGAGAGACCCAGTACTTC. Translated, it gives CASSFSGQGRETQYF. This rearrangement joins TRBV28 to TRBJ2-5, with 8 bases that match TRBD1. Trimming removed 3 bases from V and 4 bases from J; junction bases left unmatched: 7. This CDR3 has 15 amino acids. The germline CDR1 and CDR2 sequences are MDHEN and SYDVKM. Using reference TRBV28 and TRBJ2-5 for the parts outside the CDR3, the full variable domain is DVKVTQSSRYLVKRTGEKVFLECVQDMDHENMFWYRQDPGLGLRLIYFSYDVKMKEKGDIPEGYSVSREKKERFSLILESASTNQTSMYLCASSFSGQGRETQYFGPGTRLLVL.

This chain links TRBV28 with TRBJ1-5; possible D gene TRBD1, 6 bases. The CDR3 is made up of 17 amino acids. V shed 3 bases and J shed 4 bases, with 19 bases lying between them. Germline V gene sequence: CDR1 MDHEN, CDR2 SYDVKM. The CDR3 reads CASSFLVPSGANQPQHF. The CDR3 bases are TGTGCCAGCAGTTTTTTAGTACCTTCAGGGGCGAATCAGCCCCAGCATTTT.

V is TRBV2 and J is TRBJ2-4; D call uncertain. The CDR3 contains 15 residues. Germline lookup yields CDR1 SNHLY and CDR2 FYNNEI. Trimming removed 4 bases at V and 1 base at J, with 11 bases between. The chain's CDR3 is CASSVWLGAKNIQYF. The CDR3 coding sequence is TGTGCCAGCAGTGTATGGCTTGGGGCCAAAAACATTCAGTACTTC.

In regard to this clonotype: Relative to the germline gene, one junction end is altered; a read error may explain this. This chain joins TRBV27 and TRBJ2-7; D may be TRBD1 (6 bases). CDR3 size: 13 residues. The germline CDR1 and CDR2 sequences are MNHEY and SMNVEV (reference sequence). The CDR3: CTSSFSGAYEQYF. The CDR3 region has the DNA TGTACCAGCAGTTTTTCAGGGGCATACGAGCAGTACTTC.

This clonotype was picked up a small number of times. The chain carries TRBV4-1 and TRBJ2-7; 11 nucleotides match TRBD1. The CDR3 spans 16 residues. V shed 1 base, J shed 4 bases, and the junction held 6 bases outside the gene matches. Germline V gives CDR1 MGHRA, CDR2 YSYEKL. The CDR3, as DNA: TGCGCCAGCAGCCAAGCCCCGGGACAGGGGGTATACGAGCAGTACTTC. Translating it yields CASSQAPGQGVYEQYF.

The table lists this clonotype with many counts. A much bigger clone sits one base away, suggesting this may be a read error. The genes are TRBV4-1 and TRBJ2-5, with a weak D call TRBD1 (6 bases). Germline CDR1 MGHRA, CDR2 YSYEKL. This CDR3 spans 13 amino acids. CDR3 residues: CASNQQGGETQYF. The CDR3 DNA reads TGCGCCAGCAACCAACAGGGTGGCGAGACCCAGTACTTC.

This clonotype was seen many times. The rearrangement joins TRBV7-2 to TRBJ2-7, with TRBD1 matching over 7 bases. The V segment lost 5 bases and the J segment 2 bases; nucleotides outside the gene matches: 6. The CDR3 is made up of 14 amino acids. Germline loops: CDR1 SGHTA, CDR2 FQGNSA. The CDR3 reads CASSLWTGPYEQYF. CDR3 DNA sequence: TGTGCCAGCAGCCTCTGGACAGGTCCCTACGAGCAGTACTTC.

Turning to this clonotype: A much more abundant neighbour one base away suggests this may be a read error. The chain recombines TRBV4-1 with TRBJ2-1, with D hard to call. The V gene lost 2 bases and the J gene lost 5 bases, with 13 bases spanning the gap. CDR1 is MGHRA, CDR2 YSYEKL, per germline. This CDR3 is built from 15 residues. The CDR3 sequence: CASSQSGFAHNEQFF. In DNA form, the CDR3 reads TGCGCCAGCAGCCAAAGTGGGTTCGCCCACAATGAGCAGTTCTTC.

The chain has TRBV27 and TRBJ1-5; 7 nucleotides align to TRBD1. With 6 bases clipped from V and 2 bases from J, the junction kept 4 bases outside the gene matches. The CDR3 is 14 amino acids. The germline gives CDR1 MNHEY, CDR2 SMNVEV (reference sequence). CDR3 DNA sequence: TGTGCCAGCAGGAACAGGGGTGGCAATCAGCCCCAGCATTTT. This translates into CASRNRGGNQPQHF.

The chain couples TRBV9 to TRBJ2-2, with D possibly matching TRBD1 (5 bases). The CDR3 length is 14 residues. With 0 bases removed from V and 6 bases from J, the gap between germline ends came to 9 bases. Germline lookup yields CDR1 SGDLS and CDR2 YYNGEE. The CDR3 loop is CASSVAPRAGELFF. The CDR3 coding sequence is TGTGCCAGCAGCGTAGCTCCCAGGGCCGGGGAGCTGTTTTTT.

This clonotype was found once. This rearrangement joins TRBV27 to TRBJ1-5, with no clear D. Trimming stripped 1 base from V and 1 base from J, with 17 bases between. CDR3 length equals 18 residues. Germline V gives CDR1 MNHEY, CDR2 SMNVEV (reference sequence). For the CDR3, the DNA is TGTGCCAGCAGTTTATTTAGCAAGGGAGTTAAGAGCAATCAGCCCCAGCATTTT. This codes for CASSLFSKGVKSNQPQHF.

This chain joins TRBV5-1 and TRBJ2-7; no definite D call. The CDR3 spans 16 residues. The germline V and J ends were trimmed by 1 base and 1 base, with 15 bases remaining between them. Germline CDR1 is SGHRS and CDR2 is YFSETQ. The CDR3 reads CASSLRTESLSYEQYF. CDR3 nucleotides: TGCGCCAGCAGCTTGCGTACAGAGTCCCTTTCCTACGAGCAGTACTTC. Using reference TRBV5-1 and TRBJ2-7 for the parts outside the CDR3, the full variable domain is KAGVTQTPRYLIKTRGQQVTLSCSPISGHRSVSWYQQTPGQGLQFLFEYFSETQRNKGNFPGRFSGRQFSNSRSEMNVSTLELGDSALYLCASSLRTESLSYEQYFGPGTRLTVT.

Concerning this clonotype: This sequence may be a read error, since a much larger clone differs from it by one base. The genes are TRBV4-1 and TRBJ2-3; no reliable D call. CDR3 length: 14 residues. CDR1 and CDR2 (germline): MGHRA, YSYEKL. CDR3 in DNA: TGCGCCAGCAGCCAAGATCGGTGGCGAGATAGGCAGTATTTT. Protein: CASSQDRWRDRQYF.

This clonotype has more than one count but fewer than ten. Written as DNA, the CDR3 is TGTGCCATCAGTGTCTCTAGCGGGGGGGCCGACAATGAGCAGTTCTTC. Translated: CAISVSSGGADNEQFF. The rearrangement joins TRBV10-3 to TRBJ2-1, with 12 bases that match TRBD2. J was trimmed by 5 bases and V by 4 bases; bases with no gene match: 6. The CDR3 runs to 16 residues. Germline values: CDR1 ENHRY, CDR2 SYGVKD.

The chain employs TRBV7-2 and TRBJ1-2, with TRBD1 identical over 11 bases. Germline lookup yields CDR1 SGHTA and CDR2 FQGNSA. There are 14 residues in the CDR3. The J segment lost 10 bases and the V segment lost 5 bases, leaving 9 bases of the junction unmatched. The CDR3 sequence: CASSPGQGAYDYTF. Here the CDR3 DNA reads TGTGCCAGCAGCCCAGGACAGGGGGCCTACGACTACACCTTC.

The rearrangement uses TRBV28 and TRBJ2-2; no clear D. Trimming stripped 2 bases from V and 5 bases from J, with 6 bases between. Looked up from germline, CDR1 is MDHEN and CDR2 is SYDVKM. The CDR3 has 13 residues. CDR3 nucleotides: TGTGCCAGCAGTTTACACCTAACCGGGGAGCTGTTTTTT. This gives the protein CASSLHLTGELFF.

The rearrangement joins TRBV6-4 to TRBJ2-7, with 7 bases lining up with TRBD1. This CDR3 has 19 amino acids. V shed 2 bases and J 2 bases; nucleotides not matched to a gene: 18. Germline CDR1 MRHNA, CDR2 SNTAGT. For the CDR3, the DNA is TGTGCCAGCAGTGACCCGAGACAGGGAAACGATGGTGGGACCTACGAGCAGTACTTC. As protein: CASSDPRQGNDGGTYEQYF.

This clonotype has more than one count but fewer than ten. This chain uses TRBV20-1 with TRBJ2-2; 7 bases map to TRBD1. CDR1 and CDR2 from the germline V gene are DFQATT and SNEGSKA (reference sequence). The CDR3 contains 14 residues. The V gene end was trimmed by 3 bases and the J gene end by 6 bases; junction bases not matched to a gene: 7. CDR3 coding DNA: TGCAGTGCTAGGGACTCAGGGGGACCCGGGGAGCTGTTTTTT. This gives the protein CSARDSGGPGELFF.

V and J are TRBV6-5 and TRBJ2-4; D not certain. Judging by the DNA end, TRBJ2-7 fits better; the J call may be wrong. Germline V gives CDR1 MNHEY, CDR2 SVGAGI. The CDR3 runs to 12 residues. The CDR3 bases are TGTGCCAGCAGGTACGGGCAATACGAGCAGTACTTC. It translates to CASRYGQYEQYF.

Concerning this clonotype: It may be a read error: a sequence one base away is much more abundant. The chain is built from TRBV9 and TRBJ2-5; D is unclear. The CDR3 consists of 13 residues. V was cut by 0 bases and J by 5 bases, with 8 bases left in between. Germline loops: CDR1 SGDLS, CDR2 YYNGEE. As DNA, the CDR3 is TGTGCCAGCAGCGTAGATGTTAGGGAGACCCAGTACTTC. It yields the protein CASSVDVRETQYF.

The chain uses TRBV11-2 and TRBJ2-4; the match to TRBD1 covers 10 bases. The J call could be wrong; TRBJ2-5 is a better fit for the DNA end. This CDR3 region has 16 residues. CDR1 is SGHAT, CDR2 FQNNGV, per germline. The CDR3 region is CASSLRWTGGGETQYF. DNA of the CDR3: TGTGCCAGCAGTTTAAGATGGACAGGGGGGGGAGAGACCCAGTACTTC.

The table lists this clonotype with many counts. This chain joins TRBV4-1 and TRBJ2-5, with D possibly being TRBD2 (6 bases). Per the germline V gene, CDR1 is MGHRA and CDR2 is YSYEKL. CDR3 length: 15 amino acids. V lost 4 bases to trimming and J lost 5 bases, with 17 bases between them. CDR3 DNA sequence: TGCGCCAGCAGCCCCCCTGGGGCGGAGGGGGAGACCCAGTACTTC. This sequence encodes CASSPPGAEGETQYF.

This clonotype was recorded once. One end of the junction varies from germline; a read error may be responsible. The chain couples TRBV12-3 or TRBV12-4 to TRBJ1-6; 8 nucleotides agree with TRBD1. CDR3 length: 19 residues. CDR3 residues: CASRSRGQALSSYNSPLHF. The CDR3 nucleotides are TGTGCCAGCAGGAGTCGGGGACAGGCCCTAAGCTCCTACAATTCACCCCTCCACTTT.

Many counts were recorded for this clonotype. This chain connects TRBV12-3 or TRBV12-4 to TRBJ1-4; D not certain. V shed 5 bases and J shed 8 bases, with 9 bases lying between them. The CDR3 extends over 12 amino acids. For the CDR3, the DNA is TGTGCCAGCAGTCGGGGTAGGGAAAAACTGTTTTTT. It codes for CASSRGREKLFF.

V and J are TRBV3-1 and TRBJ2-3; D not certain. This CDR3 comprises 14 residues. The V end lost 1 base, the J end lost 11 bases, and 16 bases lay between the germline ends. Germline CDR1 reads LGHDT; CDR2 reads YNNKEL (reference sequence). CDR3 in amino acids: CASSQVLGSGMQYF. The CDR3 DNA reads TGTGCCAGCAGCCAAGTGCTGGGTTCAGGTATGCAGTATTTT.

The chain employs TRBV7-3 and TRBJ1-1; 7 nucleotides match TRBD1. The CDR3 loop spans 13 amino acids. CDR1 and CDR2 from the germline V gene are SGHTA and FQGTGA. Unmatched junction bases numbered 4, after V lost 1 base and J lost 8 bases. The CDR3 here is CASSLNAGQEAFF. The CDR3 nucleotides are TGTGCCAGCAGCTTAAATGCGGGACAGGAAGCTTTCTTT.

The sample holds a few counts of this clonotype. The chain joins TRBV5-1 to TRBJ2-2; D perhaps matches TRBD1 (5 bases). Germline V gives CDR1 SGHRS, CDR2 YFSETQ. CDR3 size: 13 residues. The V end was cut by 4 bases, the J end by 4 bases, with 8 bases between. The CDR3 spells CASSGAITGELFF. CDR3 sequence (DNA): TGCGCCAGCAGCGGGGCGATCACCGGGGAGCTGTTTTTT.

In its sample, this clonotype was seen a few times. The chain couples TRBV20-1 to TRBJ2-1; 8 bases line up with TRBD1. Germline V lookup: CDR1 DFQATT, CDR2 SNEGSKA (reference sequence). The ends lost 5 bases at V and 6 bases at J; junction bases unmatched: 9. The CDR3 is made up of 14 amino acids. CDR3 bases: TGCAGTGCTGGGCGACAGGGGTTTGTCAATGAGCAGTTCTTC. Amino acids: CSAGRQGFVNEQFF.